This T cell receptor beta chain was captured by sequencing in a study of cytomegalovirus exposure and HLA in healthy donors (dated by TCRdb to the late 2010s). Some background on the complete study: According to an earlier analysis of 450 to 650 of the donors, 200 million or so T cells yielded 120 million or so unique TCR beta sequences and approximately 300 Gb of sequence data. An early release that covered about 600 HLA-typed donors contained about 290 gigabases of sequencing data and tens of millions of unique TCR sequences. The genetic ancestry cluster associated with self-reported Caucasian donors included 70% to 85% of the roughly 390 genotyped donors. The study aimed to test whether signatures of past pathogen exposure could be identified by cataloging public T cell receptors. Using immunosequencing, the study profiled T cell repertoires from 550 to 750 subjects and related those repertoires to cytomegalovirus serostatus. Along with the roughly 610-subject first cohort, a separate validation cohort of more than 90 different subjects was used. To predict cytomegalovirus infection status, the study combined high-throughput TCR immunosequencing, statistical association of individual TCRs with disease status, and machine learning. A later analysis re-analyzed previously published TCR beta repertoires from 660 or so donors and added high-resolution HLA genotyping to study TCR occurrence patterns. The later analysis used no new phenotypic data to find candidate immune exposures, relying instead on TCR beta sequences and their occurrence across donors. In an earlier analysis of around 540 of the donors, high-throughput TCR beta sequencing was used to judge whether each TCR beta V gene segment behaved as functional or pseudogenic. Alongside the repertoire data, information on donor age, sex, ethnicity and CMV serostatus was compiled. In a later genetic analysis, genome-wide SNP genotypes for about three fifths of the 666 donors were used, and that subset was treated as a discovery cohort. All discovery cohort repertoires had been generated on a single sequencing platform. Class I and class II HLA loci were covered by the typing at four-digit resolution. The number of donors typed differed by locus, with 629-630 for A, B, C, DRB1 and DQB1, around 500 for DQA1, 606 for DPA1, and some 470 for DPB1. Because of strong linkage in the cohort, a few DR-DQ haplotypes were treated as single units for association and clustering. Among almost 400 genotyped donors of the cohort, an average of approximately 250,000 unique TCR beta nucleotide sequences were sequenced per donor, 15% to 20% of them non-productive.

Results and caveats for the whole study, not just this receptor: In this cohort, only TCR beta chains were sequenced, and detectable features were limited by the absence of alpha or paired-chain data. A further reported finding was that TCR beta sequences accurately predicted the HLA-A and HLA-B alleles for most subjects in the first cohort. For the cohort, immune exposure information was limited to CMV serostatus. The classifier was reported to diagnose cytomegalovirus status with high specificity and sensitivity in both the original cohort and the validation cohort. Several of the top co-occurrence clusters appeared to be linked to parvovirus B19, influenza, CMV and Epstein-Barr virus, according to a later analysis. Compared with equally common non-associated chains, HLA-associated TCR beta chains in a later analysis were more clonally expanded and had lower generation probabilities. A later analysis associated about 17,000 TCR beta sequences with specific HLA alleles at a false discovery rate of 0.05. Compared with the approximately 720-donor mean, donors in an Asian-associated ancestry cluster had fewer N-insertions in productive TCRs, according to a later genetic analysis. Because the 87-base-pair reads could not distinguish some IMGT-functional V segments, including TRBV6-2 and TRBV6-3, those segments were excluded. Correlated functional status among segregating V segments might be attributable to linkage disequilibrium, but an unknown experimental factor could not be ruled out. A total of about 150 TCR beta chains were listed by the study as associated with cytomegalovirus. According to a later analysis, TCR association rates differed among HLA loci, with DRB1 alleles showing the most associated TCRs and HLA-C alleles showing the fewest. In an earlier analysis of approximately 590 of the donors, most TCR beta V segments were observed in productive rearrangements about 87% or about 30% of the time, broadly matching IMGT annotations. When HLA alleles, especially DR and DQ, strongly co-occurred, TCR associations were difficult to assign to individual alleles. The earlier analysis of some 560 of the donors excluded roughly 17 rarely observed V segments, including chromosome 9 orphons, because counts were too low. A cluster of highly shared sequence variants was judged likely to be a technical artifact of the sequencing pipeline. The presence/absence analyses assumed that sequencing depth was roughly uniform across donors, and that assumption may not be true. In a later genetic analysis, a missense DCLRE1C variant was associated with V-gene and J-gene trimming of TCR beta chains, and the association was replicated in an independent cohort. While some public TCRs were present in many individuals, most TCR sequences turned up only very rarely across donors. It was suggested by the authors that the approach could potentially be generalized to other disease states and immunological phenotypes. According to a later analysis, most CMV-associated TCR beta chains appeared to be HLA-restricted, and the HLA associations seemed to be driven largely by CMV exposure. Three of the identified cytomegalovirus-associated TCR beta chains were confirmed in vitro to be specific for cytomegalovirus antigens. HLA typing was unavailable for some donors at each locus, so association tests used only the typed subset.

This clone was detected once. What this receptor recognizes is not known. One base away there is no much larger clone; base qualities are not given. Germline trimming amounts to 6 bases on V and 5 bases on J, with 8 as the count of junction bases outside the gene matches. The CDR3 contains 15 residues, cysteine and phenylalanine counted. Only the CDR3 part of the read is kept: 45 bases, read in frame from the first base. CDR1 and CDR2 (WNHNN, SYGVQD) derive from the germline V gene (reference sequence). The cohort comprised fewer than 750 healthy bone marrow donors. At the time of sampling, all cohort members were nominally healthy, though unrecorded immune exposures were likely present. The donor was CMV seronegative and was included in the group of approximately 350 seronegative cohort members. A peripheral blood sample was collected from each donor, and TCR beta sequencing was performed on peripheral blood mononuclear cells. The Qiagen DNeasy Blood Extraction Kit was used to extract genomic DNA from the blood cell samples.

Library prep was done by the immunoSEQ multiplex PCR assay. A mixture of 60 forward primers for TCR Vbeta segments and 13 reverse primers for TCR Jbeta segments was used in the multiplex PCR. A multiplex PCR assay on genomic DNA amplified the CDR3 region of rearranged TCR beta genes. The Illumina HiSeq System was used to sequence the amplified TCR beta libraries as 87-base-pair reads. The original pipeline was this. Across the roughly 640 repertoires, a later analysis counted around 80 million unique TCR beta chains, some 11 million of which were shared by at least two donors. Raw reads were error-corrected and collapsed into unique sequences by a nearest-neighbor algorithm in which closely related sequences were merged to remove PCR and sequencing errors. Alignment of CDR3 sequences to IMGT reference sequences was used to assign V, D and J gene segments. Each retained sequence needed at least a six-nucleotide match to both a V gene segment and a J gene segment. Rearrangements were classified as productive when the CDR3 lacked stop codons and remained in frame with V and J, and all other rearrangements were classified as non-productive. CDR3 was defined according to IMGT convention as the region running from the second conserved V-encoded cysteine to the conserved J-encoded phenylalanine. The earlier analysis of 500 to 650 of the donors excluded any sequence lacking an unambiguous match to a single V gene segment. In an earlier analysis of 587 of the donors, V segments were called functional above 56.7% productive rearrangements and were called segregating when the between-donor standard deviation exceeded 5%. To diagnose cytomegalovirus status from the catalog of TCR beta chain sequences, a statistical classification framework was built. V and J gene assignment, in a later analysis, came from comparing TCR nucleotide sequences with IMGT/GENE-DB human TR gene sequences. In a later analysis, CDR3 sequences and most-parsimonious VDJ recombination scenarios were assigned using the TCRdist pipeline. A later analysis defined each TCR beta chain by its CDR3 amino acid sequence plus V-gene family, and excluded reads lacking a unique V-gene family. As a way to deal with suspected cross-contamination and a sequencing artifact, a later analysis dropped 450 to 700 nucleotide sequences that were highly shared and had low generation probability. For each public chain, a later analysis derived a clonal expansion index from normalized ranks of inferred template counts within each repertoire. Generation probabilities in a later analysis came from a VDJ recombination model fitted to out-of-frame rearrangements, and those results were checked against IGoR. In a later analysis, hypergeometric tests were used to score TCR-TCR, TCR-HLA and TCR-CMV co-occurrence, with a repertoire-size bias correction applied to TCR pairs. A later analysis estimated false discovery rates by permuting HLA or CMV assignments 20 times. A later analysis grouped co-occurring TCRs with DBSCAN, adding TCRdist sequence similarity when clustering within HLA-allele-positive subsets. Repertoires with fewer than 30,000 or more than 120,000 public chains, plus five repertoires with anomalous nucleotide sharing, were excluded from co-occurrence clustering. TCRdb mirrors the immuneACCESS table, restricted to in-frame sequences. Some clones are absent from its copies; in checked studies, under half trace to an unresolved V gene, and the reason for the others is unknown. That table furnishes V, J and clone size, whereas the DNA furnished D and trimming. The sample profile shows about 85,000 clones; over 50% of them were found once. In total, the top ten clones hold about 3.9% of the sample.

This receptor was taken from a man between 25 and 39 years old in good health and CMV-seronegative. The chain is assembled from TRBV10-1 and TRBJ2-3; 10 bases in between match TRBD2. What was sequenced was PBMCs. The nucleotide sequence reads TGCGCCAGCAGCGAGAGCGGGAGGGCCGAAGATACGCAGTATTTT. This is translated as CASSESGRAEDTQYF.